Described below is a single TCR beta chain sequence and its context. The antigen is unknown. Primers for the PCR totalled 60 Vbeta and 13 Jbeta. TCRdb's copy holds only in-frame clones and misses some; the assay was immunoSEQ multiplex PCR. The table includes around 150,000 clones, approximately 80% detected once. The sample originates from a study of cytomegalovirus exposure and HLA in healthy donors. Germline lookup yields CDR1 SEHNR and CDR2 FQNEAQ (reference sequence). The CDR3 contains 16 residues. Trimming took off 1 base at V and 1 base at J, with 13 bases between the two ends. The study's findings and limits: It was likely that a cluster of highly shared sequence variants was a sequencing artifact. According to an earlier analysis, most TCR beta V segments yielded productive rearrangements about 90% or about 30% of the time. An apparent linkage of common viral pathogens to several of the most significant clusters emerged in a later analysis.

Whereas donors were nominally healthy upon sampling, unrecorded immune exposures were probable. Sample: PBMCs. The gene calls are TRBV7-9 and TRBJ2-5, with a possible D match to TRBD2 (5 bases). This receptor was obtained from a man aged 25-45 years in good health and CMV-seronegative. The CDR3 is CASSLVDLGGQETQYF. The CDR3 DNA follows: TGTGCCAGCAGCTTAGTAGACCTAGGAGGCCAAGAGACCCAGTACTTC.